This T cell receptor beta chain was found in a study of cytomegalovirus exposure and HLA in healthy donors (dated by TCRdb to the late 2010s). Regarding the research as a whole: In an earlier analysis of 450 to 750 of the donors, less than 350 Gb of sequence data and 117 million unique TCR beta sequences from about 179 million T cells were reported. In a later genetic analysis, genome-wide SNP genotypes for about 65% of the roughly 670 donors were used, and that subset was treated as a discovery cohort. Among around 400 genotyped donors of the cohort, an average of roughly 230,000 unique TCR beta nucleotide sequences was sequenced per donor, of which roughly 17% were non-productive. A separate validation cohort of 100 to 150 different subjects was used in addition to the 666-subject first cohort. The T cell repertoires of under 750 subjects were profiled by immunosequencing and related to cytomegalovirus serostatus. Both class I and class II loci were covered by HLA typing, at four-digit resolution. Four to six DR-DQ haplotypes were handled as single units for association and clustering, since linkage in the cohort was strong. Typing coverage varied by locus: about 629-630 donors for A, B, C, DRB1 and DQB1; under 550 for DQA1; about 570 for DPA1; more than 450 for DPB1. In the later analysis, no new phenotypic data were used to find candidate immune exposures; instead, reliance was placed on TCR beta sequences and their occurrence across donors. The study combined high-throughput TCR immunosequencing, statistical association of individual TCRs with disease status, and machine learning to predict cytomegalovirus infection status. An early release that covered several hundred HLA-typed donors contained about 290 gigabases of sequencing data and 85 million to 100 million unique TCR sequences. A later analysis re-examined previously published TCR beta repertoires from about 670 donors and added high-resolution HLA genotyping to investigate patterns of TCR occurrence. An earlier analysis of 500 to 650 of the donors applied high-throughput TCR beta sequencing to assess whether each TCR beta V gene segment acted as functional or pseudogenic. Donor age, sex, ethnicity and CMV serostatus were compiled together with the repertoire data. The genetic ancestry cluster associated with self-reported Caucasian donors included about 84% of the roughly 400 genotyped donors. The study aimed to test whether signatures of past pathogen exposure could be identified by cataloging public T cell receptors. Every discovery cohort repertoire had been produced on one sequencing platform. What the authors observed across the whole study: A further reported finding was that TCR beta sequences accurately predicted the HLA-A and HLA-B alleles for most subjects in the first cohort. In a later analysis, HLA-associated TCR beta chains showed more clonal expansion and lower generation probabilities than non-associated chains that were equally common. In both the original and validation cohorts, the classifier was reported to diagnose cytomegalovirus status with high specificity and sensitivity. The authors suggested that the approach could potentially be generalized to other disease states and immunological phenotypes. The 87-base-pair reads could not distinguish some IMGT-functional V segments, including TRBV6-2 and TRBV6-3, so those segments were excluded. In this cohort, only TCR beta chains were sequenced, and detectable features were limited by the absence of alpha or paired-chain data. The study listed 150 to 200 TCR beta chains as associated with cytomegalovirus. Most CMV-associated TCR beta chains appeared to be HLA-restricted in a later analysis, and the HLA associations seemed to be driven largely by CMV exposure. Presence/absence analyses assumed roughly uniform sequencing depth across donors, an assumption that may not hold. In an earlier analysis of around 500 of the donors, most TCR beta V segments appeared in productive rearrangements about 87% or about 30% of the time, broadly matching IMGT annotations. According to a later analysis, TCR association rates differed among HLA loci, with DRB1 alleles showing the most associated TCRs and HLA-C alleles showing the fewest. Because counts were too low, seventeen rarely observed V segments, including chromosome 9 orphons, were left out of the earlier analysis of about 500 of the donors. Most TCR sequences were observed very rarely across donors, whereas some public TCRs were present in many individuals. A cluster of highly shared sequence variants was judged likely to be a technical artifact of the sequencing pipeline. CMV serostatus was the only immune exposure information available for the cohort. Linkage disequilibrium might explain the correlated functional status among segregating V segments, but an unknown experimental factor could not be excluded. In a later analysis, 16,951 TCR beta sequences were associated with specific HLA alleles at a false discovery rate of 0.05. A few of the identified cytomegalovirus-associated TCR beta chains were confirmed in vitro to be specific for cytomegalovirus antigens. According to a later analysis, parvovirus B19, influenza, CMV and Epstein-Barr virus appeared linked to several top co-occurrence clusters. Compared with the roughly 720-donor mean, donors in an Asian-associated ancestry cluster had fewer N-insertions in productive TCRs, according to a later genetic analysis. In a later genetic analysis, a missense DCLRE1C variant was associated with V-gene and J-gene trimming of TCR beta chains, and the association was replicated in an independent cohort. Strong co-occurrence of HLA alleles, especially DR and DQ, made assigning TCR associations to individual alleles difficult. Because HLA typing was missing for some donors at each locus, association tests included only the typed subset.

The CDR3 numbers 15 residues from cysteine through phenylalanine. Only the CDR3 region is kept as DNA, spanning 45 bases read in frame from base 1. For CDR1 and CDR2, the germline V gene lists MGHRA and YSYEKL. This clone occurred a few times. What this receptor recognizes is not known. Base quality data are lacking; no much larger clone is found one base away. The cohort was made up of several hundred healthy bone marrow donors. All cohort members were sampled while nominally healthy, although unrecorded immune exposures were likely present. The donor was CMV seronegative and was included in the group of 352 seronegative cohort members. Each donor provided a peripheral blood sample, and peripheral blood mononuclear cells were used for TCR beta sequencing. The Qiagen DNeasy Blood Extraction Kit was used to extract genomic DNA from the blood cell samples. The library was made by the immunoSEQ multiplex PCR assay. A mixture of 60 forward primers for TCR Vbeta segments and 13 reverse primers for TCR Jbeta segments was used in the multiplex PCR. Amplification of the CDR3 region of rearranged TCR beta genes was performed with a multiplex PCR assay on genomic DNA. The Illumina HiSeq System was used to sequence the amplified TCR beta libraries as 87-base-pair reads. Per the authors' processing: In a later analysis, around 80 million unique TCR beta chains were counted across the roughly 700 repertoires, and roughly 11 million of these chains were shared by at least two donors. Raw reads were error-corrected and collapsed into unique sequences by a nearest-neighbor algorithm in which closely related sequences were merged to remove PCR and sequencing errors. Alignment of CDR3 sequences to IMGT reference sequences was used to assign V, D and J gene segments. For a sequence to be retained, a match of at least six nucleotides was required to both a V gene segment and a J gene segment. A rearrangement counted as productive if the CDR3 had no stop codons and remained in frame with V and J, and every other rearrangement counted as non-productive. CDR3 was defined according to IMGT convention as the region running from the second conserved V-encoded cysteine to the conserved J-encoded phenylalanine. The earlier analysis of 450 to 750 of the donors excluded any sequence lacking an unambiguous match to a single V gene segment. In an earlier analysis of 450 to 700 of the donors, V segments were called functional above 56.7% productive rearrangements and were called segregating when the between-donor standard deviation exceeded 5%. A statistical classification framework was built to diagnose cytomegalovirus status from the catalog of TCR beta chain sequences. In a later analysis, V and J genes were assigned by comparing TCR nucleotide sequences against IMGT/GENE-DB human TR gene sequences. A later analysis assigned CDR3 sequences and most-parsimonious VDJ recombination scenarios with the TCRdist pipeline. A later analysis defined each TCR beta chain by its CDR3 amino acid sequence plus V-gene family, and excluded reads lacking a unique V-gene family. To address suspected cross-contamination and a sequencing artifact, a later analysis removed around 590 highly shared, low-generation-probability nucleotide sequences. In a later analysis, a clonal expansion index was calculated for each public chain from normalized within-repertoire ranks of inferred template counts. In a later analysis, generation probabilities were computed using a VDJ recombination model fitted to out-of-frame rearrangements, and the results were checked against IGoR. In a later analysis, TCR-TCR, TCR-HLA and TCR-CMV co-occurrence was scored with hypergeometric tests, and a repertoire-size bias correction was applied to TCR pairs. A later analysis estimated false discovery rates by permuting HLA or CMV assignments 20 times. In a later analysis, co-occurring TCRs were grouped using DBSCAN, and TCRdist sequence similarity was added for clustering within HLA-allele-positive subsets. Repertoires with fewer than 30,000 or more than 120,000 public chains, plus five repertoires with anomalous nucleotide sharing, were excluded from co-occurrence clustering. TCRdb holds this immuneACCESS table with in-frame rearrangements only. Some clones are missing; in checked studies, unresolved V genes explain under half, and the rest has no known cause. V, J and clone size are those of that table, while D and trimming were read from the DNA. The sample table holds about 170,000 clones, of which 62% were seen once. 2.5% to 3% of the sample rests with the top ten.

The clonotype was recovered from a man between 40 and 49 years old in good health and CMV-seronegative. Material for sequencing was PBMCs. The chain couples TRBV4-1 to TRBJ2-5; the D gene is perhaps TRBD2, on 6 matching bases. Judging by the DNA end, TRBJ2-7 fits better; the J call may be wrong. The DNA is TGCGCCAGCAGCCAAGCGGGAGAAAGGAGGTACGAGCAGTACTTC. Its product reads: CASSQAGERRYEQYF.